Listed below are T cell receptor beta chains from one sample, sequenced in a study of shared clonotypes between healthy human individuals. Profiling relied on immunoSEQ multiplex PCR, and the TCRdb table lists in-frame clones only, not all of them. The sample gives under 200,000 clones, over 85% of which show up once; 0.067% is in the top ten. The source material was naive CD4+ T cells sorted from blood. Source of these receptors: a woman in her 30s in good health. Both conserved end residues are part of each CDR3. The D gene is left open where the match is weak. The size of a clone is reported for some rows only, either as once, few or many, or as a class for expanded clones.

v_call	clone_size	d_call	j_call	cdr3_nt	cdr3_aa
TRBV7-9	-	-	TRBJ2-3	TGTGCCAGCAGCTCGGCGGGCCTTTCCAGCTCGGGCACAGATACGCAGTATTTT	CASSSAGLSSSGTDTQYF
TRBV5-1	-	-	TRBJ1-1	TGCGCCAGCTCACACGGGGTAGGGGACACTGAAGCTTTCTTT	CASSHGVGDTEAFF
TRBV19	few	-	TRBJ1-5	TGTGCCAGTAGTGTCAGGGGCCAGCCCCAGCATTTT	CASSVRGQPQHF
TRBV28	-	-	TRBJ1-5	TGTGCCAGCAGTTCTCCGCTATGGGGGCTTGGGAATCAGCCCCAGCATTTT	CASSSPLWGLGNQPQHF
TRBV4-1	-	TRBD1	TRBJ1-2	TGCGCCAGCAGCCGGTGGACAGGGGAGGGCTACACCTTC	CASSRWTGEGYTF
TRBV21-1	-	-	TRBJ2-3	TGTGCCAGCAGCAAAGATTACCGGGGAGGGACAGATACGCAGTATTTT	CASSKDYRGGTDTQYF
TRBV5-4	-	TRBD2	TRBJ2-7	TGTGCCAGCAGCTACTACTCGACTAGCGGGAGTAGGGAGCAGTACTTC	CASSYYSTSGSREQYF
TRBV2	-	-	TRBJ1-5	TGTGCCAGCAGTGAGCTCAGAGATAGCAATCAGCCCCAGCATTTT	CASSELRDSNQPQHF
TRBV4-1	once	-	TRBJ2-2	TGCGCCAGCAGCCAAAGGACTAAAAACACCGGGGAGCTGTTTTTT	CASSQRTKNTGELFF
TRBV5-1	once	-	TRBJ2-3	TGCGCCAGCAGCGGGGACTTAGATACGCAGTATTTT	CASSGDLDTQYF
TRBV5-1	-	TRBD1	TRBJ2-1	TGCGCCAGCAGCTCACAGGGGAGTGAGCAGTTCTTC	CASSSQGSEQFF
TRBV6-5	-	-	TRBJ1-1	TGTGCCAGCAGTTACTCGAATTTGTTGAACACTGAAGCTTTCTTT	CASSYSNLLNTEAFF
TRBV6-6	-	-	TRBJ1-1	TGTGCCAGCAGCCCGACAGGGAACACTGAAGCTTTCTTT	CASSPTGNTEAFF
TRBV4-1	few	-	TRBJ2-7	TGCGCCAGCAGCCCTCCCGGCAGATACGAGCAGTACTTC	CASSPPGRYEQYF
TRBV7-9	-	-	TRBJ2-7	TGTGCCAGCAGCGGACCACTTAGCGAGCAGTACTTC	CASSGPLSEQYF
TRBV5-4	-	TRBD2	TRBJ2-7	TGTGCCAGCAGCCATGGGACTAGCGTAAGCTCCTACGAGCAGTACTTC	CASSHGTSVSSYEQYF
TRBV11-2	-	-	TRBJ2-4	TGTGCCATACTACAGGGACCAGGGGGGCACATTCAGTACTTC	CAILQGPGGHIQYF
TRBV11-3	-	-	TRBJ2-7	TGTGCCAGCAGCCCGCTCAGGGTTTCATACGAGCAGTACTTC	CASSPLRVSYEQYF
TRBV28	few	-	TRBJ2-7	TGTGCCAGTGACAGACCGTCCGAGCAGTACTTC	CASDRPSEQYF
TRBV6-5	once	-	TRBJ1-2	TGTGCCAGCCGTAGTAATGGCTACACCTTC	CASRSNGYTF
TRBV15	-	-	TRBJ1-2	TGTGCCACCAGCGACTCGGGACACGGCTATGGCTACACCTTC	CATSDSGHGYGYTF
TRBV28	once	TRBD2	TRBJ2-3	TGTGCCAGCATATCGGCGGGAGGTGGCACAGATACGCAGTATTTT	CASISAGGGTDTQYF
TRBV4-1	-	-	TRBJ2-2	TGCGCCAGTAACAGGGACGCGAACACCGGGGAGCTGTTTTTT	CASNRDANTGELFF
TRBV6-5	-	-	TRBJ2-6	TGTGCCAGCAGCCGTCTAAGCTCTGGGGCCAACGTCCTGACTTTC	CASSRLSSGANVLTF
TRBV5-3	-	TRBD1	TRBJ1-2	TGTGCCAGAAGCACACCGGGACAGGGTTGCTATGGCTACACCTTC	CARSTPGQGCYGYTF
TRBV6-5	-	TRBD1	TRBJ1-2	TGTGCCAGCAGTTTCTCCCGGACAGGGAGTTCCAGAGGCTACACCTTC	CASSFSRTGSSRGYTF
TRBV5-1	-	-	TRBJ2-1	TGCGCCAGCAGCTTGCCGGGCTCCTACAATGAGCAGTTCTTC	CASSLPGSYNEQFF
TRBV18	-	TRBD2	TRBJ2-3	TGTGCCAGCTCAACCAACGGCGGGGGGAGCACAGATACGCAGTATTTT	CASSTNGGGSTDTQYF
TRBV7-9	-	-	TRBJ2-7	TGTGCCAGCAGCTTATTAACAGTCTACGAGCAGTACTTC	CASSLLTVYEQYF
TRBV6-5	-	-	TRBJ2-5	TGTGCCAGCAGTTACTCGATTTGGGGGGAAGGGGAGACCCAGTACTTC	CASSYSIWGEGETQYF
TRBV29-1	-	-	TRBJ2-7	TGCAGCGTCGGGACACTCTCCTACGAGCAGTACTTC	CSVGTLSYEQYF
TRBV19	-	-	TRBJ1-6	TGTGCCAGTAGTGAACAGATCTCCTATAATTCACCCCTCCACTTT	CASSEQISYNSPLHF
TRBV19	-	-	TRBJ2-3	TGTGCCAGTAGAACACGGAGCACAGATACGCAGTATTTT	CASRTRSTDTQYF
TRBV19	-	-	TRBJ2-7	TGTGCCAGTAGTATACAGGGGTCAAGGGTGGGCGAGCAGTACTTC	CASSIQGSRVGEQYF
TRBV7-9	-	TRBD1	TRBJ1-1	TGTGCCAGCAGCGGATGGGACAGCCAAGAGGCTTTCTTT	CASSGWDSQEAFF
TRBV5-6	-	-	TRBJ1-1	TGTGCCAGCAGCTTGGACCAGGGGTTTTTTTTGAACACTGAAGCTTTCTTT	CASSLDQGFFLNTEAFF
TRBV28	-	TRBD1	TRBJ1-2	TGTGCCAGCAGCTCAACAGGGGGTGGTTTTATTGGCTATGGCTACACCTTC	CASSSTGGGFIGYGYTF
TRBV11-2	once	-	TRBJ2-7	TGTGCCAGCAGCTTCCGGCGTCCTGGGGGCTTCCACGAGCAGTACTTC	CASSFRRPGGFHEQYF
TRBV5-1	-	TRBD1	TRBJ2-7	TGCGCCAGCAGCAGGGGACAGGGCGATGACGAGCAGTACTTC	CASSRGQGDDEQYF
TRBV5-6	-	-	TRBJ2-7	TGTGCCAGCACCCTTTGGGGGATGTACGAGCAGTACTTC	CASTLWGMYEQYF
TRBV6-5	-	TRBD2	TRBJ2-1	TGTGCCAGCAGTTCCCATAGCGGGAGAGGCAACAATGAGCAGTTCTTC	CASSSHSGRGNNEQFF
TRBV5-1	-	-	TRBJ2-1	TGCGCCAGCAGCCTAGGACGAGGTGGTGAGCAGTTCTTC	CASSLGRGGEQFF
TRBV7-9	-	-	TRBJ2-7	TGTGCCAGCAGTAGGACGGCGGCCGACTACGAGCAGTACTTC	CASSRTAADYEQYF
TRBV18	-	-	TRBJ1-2	TGTGCCAGCTCACCCGGGGAGAATCCAGCCAACTATGGCTACACCTTC	CASSPGENPANYGYTF
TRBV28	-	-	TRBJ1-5	TGTGCCAGCAGTTTATTAGGGTTTGTCACACAGCCCCAGCATTTT	CASSLLGFVTQPQHF
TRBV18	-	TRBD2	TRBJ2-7	TGTGCCAGCTCACCCCCCTTGACTAGCGGGAGCTCCTACGAGCAGTACTTC	CASSPPLTSGSSYEQYF
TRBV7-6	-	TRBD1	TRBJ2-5	TGTGCCAGCAGCTTAGGGCCCGGGACAGGGGGCAAAGAGACCCAGTACTTC	CASSLGPGTGGKETQYF
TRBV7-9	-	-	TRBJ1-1	TGTGCCAGCAGCCTTCAATCCCAGGATCTCACTGAAGCTTTCTTT	CASSLQSQDLTEAFF